The 21 T cell receptor beta chains in this list originate from one sample, sequenced in a study of blood T cell repertoires in COVID-19. Sequencing used immunoSEQ multiplex PCR; TCRdb keeps in-frame clones, though not all of them. The sample holds roughly 400,000 clones, 75% to 90% seen once. The specimen was PBMCs or T cells enriched from blood (not recorded which). All receptors come from a man in his thirties or forties who had recovered from COVID-19.

The chain employs TRBV18 and TRBJ2-1; 11 positions match TRBD2. CDR1 and CDR2 from the germline V gene are KGHSH and LQKENI. V lost 4 bases to trimming and J lost 6 bases; unmatched junction nucleotides: 5. The CDR3 spans 15 residues. The CDR3 DNA reads TGTGCCAGCTCACTGACTAGCGGGATTCTCAATGAGCAGTTCTTC. Its protein is CASSLTSGILNEQFF.

This chain links TRBV10-3 with TRBJ1-2; 9 bases match TRBD1. The CDR3 length is 12 residues. V lost 10 bases, J lost 4 bases, and 4 bases stayed unmatched. Germline V gene sequence: CDR1 ENHRY, CDR2 SYGVKD. CDR3 bases: TGTGCCACCGAGGACAGGGGCTATGGCTACACCTTC. Protein: CATEDRGYGYTF.

The genes are TRBV5-6 and TRBJ2-7, with D tentatively TRBD1 (5 bases). The CDR3 contains 11 residues. CDR1 and CDR2 (germline): SGHDT, YYEEEE. Between the trimmed V and J ends, which lost 5 bases and 7 bases, there was a span of 10 bases. The CDR3 region is CASSSSGEQYF. The CDR3, as DNA: TGTGCCAGCAGTTCCTCAGGGGAGCAGTACTTC.

The chain carries TRBV7-2 and TRBJ2-3; 10 bases match TRBD2. Looked up from germline, CDR1 is SGHTA and CDR2 is FQGNSA. The CDR3 has 16 residues. The V and J ends lost 1 base and 4 bases, in that order; junction bases with no gene match: 5. The CDR3 is CASSLDSGRAPDTQYF. The CDR3 DNA sequence: TGTGCCAGCAGCTTAGACAGCGGGAGGGCCCCAGATACGCAGTATTTT.

The chain has TRBV9 and TRBJ2-3; maybe TRBD2 (6 bases). V was trimmed by 2 bases and J by 4 bases, leaving 17 bases between them. This CDR3 is built from 16 residues. CDR1 is SGDLS and CDR2 is YYNGEE in the germline V gene. The CDR3 DNA reads TGTGCCAGCAGCGTTATGGGGGGAGCTGGCCCAGATACGCAGTATTTT. Translated, it gives CASSVMGGAGPDTQYF.

The chain combines TRBV18 with TRBJ1-1; D perhaps matches TRBD1 (5 bases). The CDR3 extends over 14 amino acids. Germline V gives CDR1 KGHSH, CDR2 LQKENI. The V end was cut by 8 bases, the J end by 0 bases, with 13 bases between. CDR3 amino acids: CASTGGNMNTEAFF. DNA of the CDR3: TGTGCCAGCACCGGGGGAAATATGAACACTGAAGCTTTCTTT.

The chain carries TRBV19 and TRBJ2-2; 8 nucleotides agree with TRBD1. V lost 5 bases to trimming and J lost 4 bases; unmatched junction nucleotides: 6. The CDR3 totals 15 residues. In germline, CDR1 is LNHDA, CDR2 SQIVND (reference sequence). CDR3 sequence (DNA): TGTGCCAGTAGTGTAAACAGGGGGTCCACCGGGGAGCTGTTTTTT. Protein: CASSVNRGSTGELFF.

The CDR3 nucleotides are TGTGCCAGCAGTTACTTGGGAAAAGGGACTAACTTGGCCCTCCACTTT. Translation: CASSYLGKGTNLALHF. The V gene is TRBV6-5, the J gene TRBJ1-6, with D possibly matching TRBD1 (5 bases). The CDR3 runs 16 residues. V was cut by 1 base and J by 14 bases, with 21 bases left in between. The germline gives CDR1 MNHEY, CDR2 SVGAGI.

V usage is TRBV7-3 and J usage is TRBJ2-3; D is ambiguous. The ends were cut back, 3 bases at V and 0 bases at J, with 4 bases in the middle. The CDR3 is 13 residues long. The germline V gene has CDR1 SGHTA and CDR2 FQGTGA. The CDR3 here is CASSFGSTDTQYF. CDR3 nucleotide sequence: TGTGCCAGCAGCTTCGGGAGCACAGATACGCAGTATTTT.

Remarks on this clone: Different DNA sequences within this sample yield the same CDR3. The chain's CDR3 is CASSLGLATYEQYF. The CDR3 bases are TGCGCCAGCAGCTTGGGACTAGCGACCTACGAGCAGTACTTC. V usage is TRBV5-1 and J usage is TRBJ2-7, with 8 bases fitting TRBD2. Germline-derived CDR1 and CDR2 are SGHRS and YFSETQ. This CDR3 contains 14 residues. Trimming removed 0 bases from V and 2 bases from J; junction bases left unmatched: 1.

This chain links TRBV5-1 with TRBJ1-2; perhaps TRBD1 as D (5 bases). V was shortened by 2 bases and J by 0 bases, with 14 bases between the two germline ends. There are 16 residues in the CDR3. Germline V gene data show CDR1 as SGHRS and CDR2 as YFSETQ. This CDR3 is CASSLRGTEANYGYTF. In DNA, the CDR3 is TGCGCCAGCAGCTTACGGGGGACGGAAGCTAACTATGGCTACACCTTC.

The chain recombines TRBV11-2 with TRBJ1-2; D gene uncertain. The CDR3 runs 15 residues. The germline V and J ends were trimmed by 2 bases and 4 bases, with 14 bases remaining between them. From germline, CDR1 is SGHAT and CDR2 FQNNGV. The CDR3 DNA is TGTGCCAGCAGCTTACACTCCGGGGTTGGCTATGGCTACACCTTC. It yields the protein CASSLHSGVGYGYTF.

This clone turned up a few times. This chain joins TRBV5-1 and TRBJ1-2, with 10 nucleotides matching TRBD1. Germline V gene sequence: CDR1 SGHRS, CDR2 YFSETQ. The trim removed 0 bases at V and 7 bases at J, leaving 9 bases unmatched. CDR3 length equals 16 residues. DNA for the CDR3: TGCGCCAGCAGCTTGGGTCCGACAGGGGGCGCTTCTGGCTACACCTTC. It codes for CASSLGPTGGASGYTF.

V gene TRBV15 combines with J gene TRBJ1-1; 7 nucleotides match TRBD1. The CDR3 spans 14 residues. V lost 4 bases, J lost 2 bases, and 4 bases stayed unmatched. From germline, CDR1 is LNHNV and CDR2 YYDKDF (reference sequence). The CDR3 region has the DNA TGTGCCACCAGCACCGGGACAGTAAACACTGAAGCTTTCTTT. This sequence encodes CATSTGTVNTEAFF.

V and J are TRBV10-3 and TRBJ1-5, with D tentatively TRBD1 (5 bases). The germline V gene has CDR1 ENHRY and CDR2 SYGVKD. V gave up 5 bases and J gave up 6 bases, with 14 bases separating them. This CDR3 is 14 amino acids long. CDR3 in DNA: TGTGCCATCAGTAGCGGGGCTGGCGGTCAGCCCCAGCATTTT. Translating it yields CAISSGAGGQPQHF.

This clone showed up just once. The rearrangement joins TRBV13 to TRBJ2-7; 10 bases align to TRBD2. The CDR3 runs 14 residues. V gave up 5 bases and J gave up 4 bases; unmatched junction bases: 5. Germline V gene data show CDR1 as PRHDT and CDR2 as FYEKMQ (reference sequence). The CDR3 DNA follows: TGTGCCAGCAGCAGGACTAGCGGAATATACGAGCAGTACTTC. As protein: CASSRTSGIYEQYF.

This clone was seen only a few times. The V and J genes are TRBV30 and TRBJ1-6, with D perhaps matching TRBD1 (5 bases). V was cut by 4 bases and J by 4 bases, with 14 bases left in between. The CDR3 extends over 15 amino acids. Germline V gene sequence: CDR1 GTSNPN, CDR2 SVGIG (reference sequence). For the CDR3, the DNA is TGTGCCTGGACCTCGCCGACAGAGTATAATTCACCCCTCCACTTT. This encodes CAWTSPTEYNSPLHF.

The rearrangement joins TRBV12-3 or TRBV12-4 to TRBJ1-2, with D perhaps matching TRBD1 (6 bases). The V end was cut by 4 bases, the J end by 8 bases, with 11 bases between. The CDR3 sequence is 12 residues long. As DNA, the CDR3 is TGTGCCAGCAGTTACGCAGGGGAGGGCTACACCTTC. Translation gives CASSYAGEGYTF.

The chain employs TRBV5-1 and TRBJ1-6, with 7 bases aligning to TRBD1. The germline V gene has CDR1 SGHRS and CDR2 YFSETQ. The CDR3 extends over 18 amino acids. After removal of 4 bases from V and 0 bases from J, the junction contained 10 bases not matched to a gene. The CDR3 DNA sequence: TGCGCCAGCAGCCCGGGACAGACAACGAGCTCCTATAATTCACCCCTCCACTTT. Its translation: CASSPGQTTSSYNSPLHF.

The V call is TRBV29-1, the J call TRBJ2-7, with 9 bases identical to TRBD2. This CDR3 has 15 amino acids. V was clipped by 6 bases and J by 3 bases; unmatched bases: 12. The V gene's germline CDR1 is SQVTM and CDR2 ANQGSEA. This CDR3 reads CSVTLAGQILYEQYF. In DNA form, the CDR3 reads TGCAGCGTGACGCTAGCGGGACAAATCCTCTACGAGCAGTACTTC.

Comments on this clone: This sample also contains other DNA sequences that code for the same CDR3. The chain is built from TRBV28 and TRBJ1-2, with D possibly matching TRBD1 (6 bases). Germline V gene sequence: CDR1 MDHEN, CDR2 SYDVKM. The CDR3 has 12 residues. V was trimmed by 5 bases and J by 5 bases, leaving 9 bases between them. The CDR3 nucleotides are TGTGCCAGCAGTCTACAGGGATATGGCTACACCTTC. Protein: CASSLQGYGYTF.